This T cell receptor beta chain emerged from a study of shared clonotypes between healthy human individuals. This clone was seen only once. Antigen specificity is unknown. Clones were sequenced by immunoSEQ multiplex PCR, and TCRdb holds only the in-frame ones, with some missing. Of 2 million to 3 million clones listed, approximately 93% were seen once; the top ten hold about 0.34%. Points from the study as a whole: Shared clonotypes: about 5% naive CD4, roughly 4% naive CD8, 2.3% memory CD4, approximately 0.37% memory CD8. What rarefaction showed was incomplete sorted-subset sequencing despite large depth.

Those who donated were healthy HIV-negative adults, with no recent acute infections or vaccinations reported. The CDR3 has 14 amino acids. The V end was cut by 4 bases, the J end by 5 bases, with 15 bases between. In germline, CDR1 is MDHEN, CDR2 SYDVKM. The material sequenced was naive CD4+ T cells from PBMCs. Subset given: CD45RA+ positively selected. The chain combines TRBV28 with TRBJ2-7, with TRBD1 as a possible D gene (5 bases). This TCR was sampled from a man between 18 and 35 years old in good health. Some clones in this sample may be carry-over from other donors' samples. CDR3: CASSSPGRVDEQYF. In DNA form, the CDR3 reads TGTGCCAGCAGTTCTCCCGGCAGGGTTGACGAGCAGTACTTC. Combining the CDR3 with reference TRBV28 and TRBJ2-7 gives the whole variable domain DVKVTQSSRYLVKRTGEKVFLECVQDMDHENMFWYRQDPGLGLRLIYFSYDVKMKEKGDIPEGYSVSREKKERFSLILESASTNQTSMYLCASSSPGRVDEQYFGPGTRLTVT.